A selection of T cell receptor beta chains follows, all from one sample in a study of T-cell reconstitution after alpha-beta-depleted transplantation in children. TCRdb passed the PCR reads through MiXCR, listing each CDR3 protein once. The table has approximately 1,000,000 distinct CDR3 sequences, roughly 29% seen once. The source was PBMCs, mostly from graft donor cells, collected 360 days after TCRalphabeta/CD19-depleted stem cell transplant. These receptors came from a boy less than two years old who had a stem cell transplant for SCID, so the T cells may come from the graft donor. CDR3s include the opening cysteine and the closing phenylalanine or tryptophan. A D gene is named only where the DNA matches it firmly. The size entry is marked missing in some rows and otherwise reads once, few, many or a size class.

V gene	D gene	J gene	clone size	CDR3 protein	CDR3 DNA
TRBV5-5	-	TRBJ2-1	few	CASSFDNWVF	TGTGCCAGCAGCTTCGACAATTGGGTCTTC
TRBV20-1	-	TRBJ2-1	-	CSATVMGNEQFF	TGCAGTGCTACAGTCATGGGGAATGAGCAGTTCTTC
TRBV12-3/TRBV12-4	-	TRBJ2-5	-	CASSSGGPPGTQYF	TGTGCCAGCAGTTCGGGGGGCCCTCCAGGGACCCAGTACTTC
TRBV6-1	TRBD1	TRBJ2-7	-	CASSNDPTGGPPYEQYF	TGTGCCAGCAGCAACGATCCGACAGGGGGTCCCCCCTACGAGCAGTACTTC
TRBV10-2	-	TRBJ1-3	few	CASSESTNSGNTIYF	TGCGCCAGCAGTGAGTCGACAAACTCTGGAAACACCATATATTTT
TRBV12-3/TRBV12-4	-	TRBJ2-1	few	CASSLGRLNEQFF	TGTGCCAGCAGTTTAGGGCGGCTTAATGAGCAGTTCTTC
TRBV7-7	TRBD1	TRBJ1-1	-	CASSTGGEDSEAFF	TGTGCCAGCAGCACAGGGGGAGAGGACTCTGAAGCTTTCTTT
TRBV5-1	TRBD1	TRBJ1-2	-	CASSPSAGTGYYGYTF	TGCGCCAGCAGCCCAAGTGCCGGGACAGGCTATTATGGCTACACCTTC
TRBV7-6	TRBD2	TRBJ2-3	-	CASSFRLAGAGDTQYF	TGTGCCAGCAGCTTCCGACTAGCGGGGGCGGGAGATACGCAGTATTTT
TRBV29-1	TRBD2	TRBJ2-5	few	CSVAGLVQETQYF	TGCAGCGTCGCGGGACTAGTACAAGAGACCCAGTACTTC
TRBV5-1	-	TRBJ2-3	-	CASSLGRSSTDTQYF	TGCGCCAGCAGCTTGGGAAGATCTAGCACAGATACGCAGTATTTT
TRBV20-1	-	TRBJ2-3	-	CSAKAGTTDTQYF	TGCAGTGCCAAAGCGGGCACCACAGATACGCAGTATTTT
TRBV5-4	-	TRBJ2-7	-	CASSLADRGDYEQYF	TGTGCCAGCAGCCTGGCTGATAGGGGCGACTACGAGCAGTACTTC
TRBV25-1	-	TRBJ1-6	-	CASGRNEGSPLHF	TGTGCCAGCGGGAGAAACGAGGGCTCACCCCTCCACTTT
TRBV4-2	-	TRBJ2-7	few	CASSQDGRSYEQYF	TGTGCCAGCAGCCAAGATGGCCGATCCTACGAGCAGTACTTC
TRBV29-1	-	TRBJ2-7	-	CSVEDQGLYEQYF	TGCAGCGTTGAAGACCAGGGCTTGTACGAGCAGTACTTC
TRBV2	-	TRBJ2-3	few	CASNPARGRSTDTQYF	TGTGCCAGCAATCCTGCCAGGGGAAGGAGCACAGATACGCAGTATTTT
TRBV30	-	TRBJ2-7	-	CASEAGPGGEQYF	TGTGCCTCCGAGGCGGGACCTGGGGGCGAGCAGTACTTC
TRBV20-1	-	TRBJ2-1	few	CSARVLRGILNNEQFF	TGCAGTGCTAGAGTTCTCCGGGGGATACTTAACAATGAGCAGTTCTTC
TRBV4-1	-	TRBJ2-2	-	CASSRNPRQAWSGELFF	TGCGCCAGCAGCCGAAATCCTCGACAGGCCTGGTCCGGGGAGCTGTTTTTT
TRBV4-1	-	TRBJ1-4	few	CASSPLTGRGPATNEKLFF	TGCGCCAGCAGCCCCCTGACAGGCAGGGGCCCTGCAACTAATGAAAAACTGTTTTTT
TRBV20-1	TRBD1	TRBJ2-7	-	CSARDEGTGILYEQYF	TGCAGTGCTAGAGATGAGGGGACAGGTATTCTCTACGAGCAGTACTTC
TRBV15	TRBD1	TRBJ2-7	-	CATSRARTGVGEQYF	TGTGCCACCAGCAGAGCTCGGACAGGGGTTGGCGAGCAGTACTTC
TRBV29-1	-	TRBJ2-1	-	CSVEGGGGGEVYNEQFF	TGCAGCGTTGAAGGGGGAGGGGGCGGGGAGGTTTACAATGAGCAGTTCTTC
TRBV20-1	TRBD1	TRBJ2-1	few	CSAKDRGRGNEQFF	TGCAGTGCTAAGGACAGGGGGCGAGGGAATGAGCAGTTCTTC
TRBV5-6	-	TRBJ2-5	many	CASSPQGMGQETQYF	TGTGCCAGCAGCCCTCAGGGGATGGGGCAAGAGACCCAGTACTTC
TRBV2	-	TRBJ1-6	-	CASSGLPVWNSPLHF	TGTGCCAGCAGTGGACTCCCCGTTTGGAATTCACCCCTCCACTTT
TRBV27	-	TRBJ2-7	few	CASSLFGEGSYEQYF	-
TRBV20-1	-	TRBJ2-1	-	CSARPWWIRVEQFF	TGCAGTGCTAGGCCTTGGTGGATACGGGTCGAGCAGTTCTTC
TRBV25-1	-	TRBJ2-2	-	CASSEYPPWDGELFF	TGTGCCAGCAGTGAATATCCACCCTGGGACGGGGAGCTGTTTTTT
TRBV5-5	TRBD2	TRBJ2-2	many	CASSTGLAGELFF	TGTGCCAGCAGCACGGGACTAGCAGGGGAGCTGTTTTTT
TRBV7-2	-	TRBJ2-3	few	CASSLNGGGDTQYF	TGTGCCAGCAGCTTAAACGGGGGTGGAGATACGCAGTATTTT
TRBV7-3	TRBD1	TRBJ2-1	few	CASSPGQKGWNEQFF	TGTGCCAGCAGCCCGGGACAGAAAGGTTGGAATGAGCAGTTCTTC
TRBV7-9	-	TRBJ2-2	-	CASSRGGGANTGELFF	TGTGCCAGCAGCAGGGGGGGCGGCGCGAACACCGGGGAGCTGTTTTTT
TRBV28	-	TRBJ2-1	few	CASSRNDLPEFF	TGTGCCAGCAGTCGCAACGACTTGCCGGAGTTCTTC
TRBV18	-	TRBJ2-7	-	CASSPASYEQYF	TGTGCCAGCAGTCCCGCGTCCTACGAGCAGTACTTC
TRBV29-1	-	TRBJ2-4	-	CGGVFQAKNIQYF	TGTGGGGGTGTCTTTCAAGCCAAAAACATTCAGTACTTC
TRBV20-1	-	TRBJ1-5	few	CSATSTSLANQPQHF	TGCAGTGCTACATCGACCTCACTGGCGAATCAGCCCCAGCATTTT
TRBV5-1	-	TRBJ1-2	-	CASSLAPTDSGYTF	TGCGCCAGCAGCTTGGCCCCGACCGACAGTGGCTACACCTTC
TRBV2	-	TRBJ2-1	-	CASRLRGAASYNEQFF	TGTGCCAGCAGGTTAAGGGGAGCGGCGTCCTACAATGAGCAGTTCTTC
TRBV10-3	-	TRBJ2-5	few	CAISESRLVFRETQYF	TGTGCCATCAGTGAGTCGAGACTAGTTTTTCGAGAGACCCAGTACTTC
TRBV28	TRBD2	TRBJ2-1	few	CASSFWASGTYNEQFF	TGTGCCAGCAGTTTTTGGGCTAGCGGCACCTACAATGAGCAGTTCTTC
TRBV2	TRBD1	TRBJ2-3	few	CASRAPDRESTDTQYF	TGTGCCAGCAGGGCGCCGGACAGGGAAAGCACAGATACGCAGTATTTT
TRBV19	-	TRBJ1-1	-	CASSLTGTSNTEAFF	TGTGCCAGTAGCCTGACCGGGACATCTAACACTGAAGCTTTCTTT